These T cell receptor beta chains were read from a single sample in a study of blood T cell repertoires in COVID-19. Here immunoSEQ multiplex PCR was the method, and the copy in TCRdb shows in-frame clones only, minus some. The sample holds some 140,000 clones, around 80% seen once. Sequencing used peripheral blood. These receptor sequences come from a man older than 75 with acute or convalescent COVID-19. Both conserved end residues are part of each CDR3. The order of the fields is D gene, V gene, J gene, clone size, CDR3 protein, CDR3 DNA. The D gene is left open where the match is weak. Expanded clones get a size class; other rows say once, few or many, or leave the size out.

-	TRBV5-6	TRBJ1-1	-	CASSFPLGRTTEAFF	TGTGCCAGCAGCTTCCCCCTGGGGAGAACCACTGAAGCTTTCTTT
-	TRBV18	TRBJ2-5	-	CASSPPVGGVGQETQYF	TGTGCCAGCTCACCACCGGTAGGGGGAGTCGGCCAAGAGACCCAGTACTTC
-	TRBV2	TRBJ1-5	-	CATRGAYSNQPQHF	TGTGCCACCCGGGGGGCCTATAGCAATCAGCCCCAGCATTTT
TRBD1	TRBV7-9	TRBJ1-5	once	CASSGGQGGRQPQHF	TGTGCCAGCAGCGGGGGACAGGGAGGACGGCAGCCCCAGCATTTT
TRBD1	TRBV7-6	TRBJ1-3	-	CASSLALYGTAGNTIYF	TGTGCCAGCAGCTTAGCGCTATACGGGACAGCTGGAAACACCATATATTTT
-	TRBV4-3	TRBJ2-3	-	CASSQVGEDTQYF	TGCGCCAGCAGCCAAGTCGGGGAGGATACGCAGTATTTT
-	TRBV18	TRBJ2-7	-	CASSPSRYEQYF	TGTGCCAGCTCACCGTCACGGTACGAGCAGTACTTC
-	TRBV3-1/TRBV3-2	TRBJ1-2	-	CASSQPGRGTGYTF	TGTGCCAGCAGCCAACCGGGGAGGGGGACTGGCTACACCTTC
TRBD1	TRBV2	TRBJ1-4	-	CAGSNRGGDEKLFF	TGTGCCGGATCAAACAGGGGTGGTGATGAAAAACTGTTTTTT
TRBD2	TRBV27	TRBJ2-3	-	CASSFWGGLTDTQYF	TGTGCCAGCAGTTTTTGGGGGGGTCTCACAGATACGCAGTATTTT
-	TRBV5-1	TRBJ2-7	-	CASSPGYRAGEQYF	TGCGCCAGCAGCCCCGGGTACAGGGCCGGCGAGCAGTACTTC
TRBD2	TRBV6-5	TRBJ2-4	-	CASSGTSQSNIQYF	TGTGCCAGCAGCGGGACTAGTCAATCGAACATTCAGTACTTC
-	TRBV2	TRBJ1-6	-	CASRMGGWNSPLHF	TGTGCCAGCAGAATGGGGGGATGGAATTCACCCCTCCACTTT
TRBD1	TRBV9	TRBJ2-7	-	CASTSPPDRATYEQYF	TGTGCCAGCACTTCCCCCCCGGACAGGGCTACCTACGAGCAGTACTTC
-	TRBV7-9	TRBJ2-2	-	CASSQQGGTGELFF	TGTGCCAGCAGCCAACAAGGCGGCACCGGGGAGCTGTTTTTT
-	TRBV18	TRBJ2-7	few	CASSHREDSTYEQYF	TGTGCCAGCTCACACCGTGAAGACAGTACCTACGAGCAGTACTTC
TRBD1	TRBV19	TRBJ1-5	-	CASSTQGVTQPQHF	TGTGCCAGTAGTACTCAGGGGGTAACCCAGCCCCAGCATTTT
TRBD1	TRBV5-8	TRBJ2-5	-	CASSAGQAKGETQYF	TGTGCCAGCAGTGCCGGACAGGCCAAAGGAGAGACCCAGTACTTC
TRBD1	TRBV12-3/TRBV12-4	TRBJ2-7	-	CASSPDRDEQYF	TGTGCCAGCAGCCCCGACAGGGATGAGCAGTACTTC
TRBD2	TRBV5-1	TRBJ2-5	-	CASSLGVRLAGQETQYF	TGCGCCAGCAGCTTGGGAGTTCGACTAGCGGGGCAAGAGACCCAGTACTTC
-	TRBV28	TRBJ2-5	-	CASSLASETQYF	TGTGCCAGCAGTCTAGCATCGGAGACCCAGTACTTC
-	TRBV7-2	TRBJ2-7	-	CASSSQAGPYEQYF	TGTGCCAGCAGCTCCCAGGCGGGGCCCTACGAGCAGTACTTC